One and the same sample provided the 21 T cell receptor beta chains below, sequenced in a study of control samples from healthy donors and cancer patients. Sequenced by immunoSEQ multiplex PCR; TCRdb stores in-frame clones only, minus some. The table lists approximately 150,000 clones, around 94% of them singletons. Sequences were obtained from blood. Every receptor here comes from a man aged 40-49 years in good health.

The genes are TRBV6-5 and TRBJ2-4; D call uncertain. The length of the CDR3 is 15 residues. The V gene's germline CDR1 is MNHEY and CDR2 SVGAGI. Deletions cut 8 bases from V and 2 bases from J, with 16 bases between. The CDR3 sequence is CASGREDTPKNIQYF. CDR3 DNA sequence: TGTGCCAGCGGAAGGGAAGATACGCCCAAAAACATTCAGTACTTC.

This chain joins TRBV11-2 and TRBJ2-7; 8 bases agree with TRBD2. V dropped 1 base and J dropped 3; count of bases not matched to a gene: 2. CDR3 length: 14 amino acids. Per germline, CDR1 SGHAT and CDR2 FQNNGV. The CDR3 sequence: CASSLGTSGYEQYF. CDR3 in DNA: TGTGCCAGCAGCTTAGGCACTAGCGGCTACGAGCAGTACTTC.

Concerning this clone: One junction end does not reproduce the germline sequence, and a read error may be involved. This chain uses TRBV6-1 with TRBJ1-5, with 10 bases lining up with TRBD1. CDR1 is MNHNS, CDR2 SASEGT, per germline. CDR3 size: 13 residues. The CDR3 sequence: CASSEEGDRGLDF. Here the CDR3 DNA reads TGTGCCAGCAGTGAAGAGGGGGACAGGGGCCTGGATTTT.

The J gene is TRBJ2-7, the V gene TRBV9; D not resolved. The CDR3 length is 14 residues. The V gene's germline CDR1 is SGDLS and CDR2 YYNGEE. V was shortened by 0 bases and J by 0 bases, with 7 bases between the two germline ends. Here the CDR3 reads CASSVEQISYEQYF. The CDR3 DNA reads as TGTGCCAGCAGCGTAGAACAGATCTCCTACGAGCAGTACTTC.

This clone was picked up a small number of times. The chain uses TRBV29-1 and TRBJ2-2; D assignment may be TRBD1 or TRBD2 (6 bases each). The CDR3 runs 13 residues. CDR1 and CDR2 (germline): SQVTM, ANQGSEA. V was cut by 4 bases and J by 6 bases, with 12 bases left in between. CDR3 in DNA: TGCAGCGTTGGAGGGGGGAGTGCCGGGGAGCTGTTTTTT. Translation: CSVGGGSAGELFF.

The CDR3 coding sequence is TGTGCCAGCAGCCAAGATCCGGGGTGGGGATATAATTCACCCCTCCACTTT. Translation: CASSQDPGWGYNSPLHF. The chain couples TRBV4-2 to TRBJ1-6; D unclear. CDR1 LGHNA and CDR2 YNFKEQ come from the germline V gene. The CDR3 contains 17 residues. Trimming shortened V by 0 bases and J by 4 bases, and 13 bases separated the two germline ends.

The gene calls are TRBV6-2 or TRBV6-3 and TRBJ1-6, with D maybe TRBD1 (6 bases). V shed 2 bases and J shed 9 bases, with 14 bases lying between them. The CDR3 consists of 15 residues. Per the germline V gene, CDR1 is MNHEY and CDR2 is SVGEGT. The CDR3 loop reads CASSYLQGVASPLHF. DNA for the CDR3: TGTGCCAGCAGTTACCTACAGGGTGTTGCTTCACCCCTCCACTTT.

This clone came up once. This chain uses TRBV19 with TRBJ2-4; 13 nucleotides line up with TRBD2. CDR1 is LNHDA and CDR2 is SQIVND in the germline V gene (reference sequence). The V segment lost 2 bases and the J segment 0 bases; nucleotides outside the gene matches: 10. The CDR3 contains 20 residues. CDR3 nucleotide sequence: TGTGCCAGTAGTATAACTGGACTAGCGGGAGACGGAGGAGCCAAAAACATTCAGTACTTC. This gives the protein CASSITGLAGDGGAKNIQYF.

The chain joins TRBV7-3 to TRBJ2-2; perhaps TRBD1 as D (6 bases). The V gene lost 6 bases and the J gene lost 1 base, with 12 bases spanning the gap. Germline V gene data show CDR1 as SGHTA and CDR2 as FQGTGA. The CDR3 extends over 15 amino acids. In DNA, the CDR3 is TGTGCCAGCAGACCGGGACAACTGAACACCGGGGAGCTGTTTTTT. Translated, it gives CASRPGQLNTGELFF. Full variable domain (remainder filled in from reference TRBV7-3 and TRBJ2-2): GAGVSQTPSNKVTEKGKYVELRCDPISGHTALYWYRQSLGQGPEFLIYFQGTGAADDSGLPNDRFFAVRPEGSVSTLKIQRTERGDSAVYLCASRPGQLNTGELFFGEGSRLTVL.

The CDR3 loop is CASRFFPSPREQFF. The CDR3, as DNA: TGTGCCAGCAGGTTCTTTCCCTCCCCTAGGGAGCAGTTCTTC. The rearrangement uses TRBV7-3 and TRBJ2-1; no clear D. This CDR3 is built from 14 residues. Germline loops: CDR1 SGHTA, CDR2 FQGTGA. V dropped 6 bases and J dropped 10 bases, with 19 bases sitting between them. The whole variable domain, remainder taken from reference TRBV7-3 and TRBJ2-1, is GAGVSQTPSNKVTEKGKYVELRCDPISGHTALYWYRQSLGQGPEFLIYFQGTGAADDSGLPNDRFFAVRPEGSVSTLKIQRTERGDSAVYLCASRFFPSPREQFFGPGTRLTVL.

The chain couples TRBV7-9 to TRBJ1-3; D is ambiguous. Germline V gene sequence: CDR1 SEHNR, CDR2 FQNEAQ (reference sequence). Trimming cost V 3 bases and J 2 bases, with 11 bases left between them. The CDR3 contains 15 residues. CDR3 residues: CASSFSDGTGNTIYF. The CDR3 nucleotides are TGTGCCAGCAGCTTTTCAGACGGAACTGGAAACACCATATATTTT.

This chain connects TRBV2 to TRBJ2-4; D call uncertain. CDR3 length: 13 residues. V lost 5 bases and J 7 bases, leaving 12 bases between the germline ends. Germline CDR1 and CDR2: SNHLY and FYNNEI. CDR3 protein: CASSQSAMNIQYF. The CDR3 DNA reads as TGTGCCAGCAGTCAGTCAGCGATGAACATTCAGTACTTC.

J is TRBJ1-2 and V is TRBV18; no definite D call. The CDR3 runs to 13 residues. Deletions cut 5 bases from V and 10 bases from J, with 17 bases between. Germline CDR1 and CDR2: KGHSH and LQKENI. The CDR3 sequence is CASSVGLHRIYTF. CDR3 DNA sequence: TGTGCCAGCTCAGTAGGACTCCACCGTATCTACACCTTC.

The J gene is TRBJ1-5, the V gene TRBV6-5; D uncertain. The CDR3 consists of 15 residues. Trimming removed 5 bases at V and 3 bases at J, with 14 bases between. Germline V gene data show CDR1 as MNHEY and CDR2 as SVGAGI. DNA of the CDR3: TGTGCCAGCAGTCCAAGTTGGGCAGACAATCAGCCCCAGCATTTT. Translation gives CASSPSWADNQPQHF.

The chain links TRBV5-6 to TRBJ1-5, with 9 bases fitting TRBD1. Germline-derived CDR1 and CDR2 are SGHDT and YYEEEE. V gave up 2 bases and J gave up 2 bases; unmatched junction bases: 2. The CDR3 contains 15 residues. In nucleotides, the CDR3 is TGTGCCAGCAGCTTACAGGGGGCTGGCAATCAGCCCCAGCATTTT. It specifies CASSLQGAGNQPQHF.

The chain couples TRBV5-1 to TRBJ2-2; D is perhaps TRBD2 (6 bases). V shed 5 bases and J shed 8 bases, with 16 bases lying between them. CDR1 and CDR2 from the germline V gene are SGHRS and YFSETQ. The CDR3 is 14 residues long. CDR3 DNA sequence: TGCGCCAGCAGTATGTCGGGGGAGGATGGGGAGCTGTTTTTT. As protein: CASSMSGEDGELFF. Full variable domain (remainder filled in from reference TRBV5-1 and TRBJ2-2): KAGVTQTPRYLIKTRGQQVTLSCSPISGHRSVSWYQQTPGQGLQFLFEYFSETQRNKGNFPGRFSGRQFSNSRSEMNVSTLELGDSALYLCASSMSGEDGELFFGEGSRLTVL.

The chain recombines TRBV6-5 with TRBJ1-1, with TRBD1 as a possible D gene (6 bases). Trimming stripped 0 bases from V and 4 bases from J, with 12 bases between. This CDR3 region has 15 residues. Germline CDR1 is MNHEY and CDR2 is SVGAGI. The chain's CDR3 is CASSYSVEGGTEAFF. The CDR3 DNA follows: TGTGCCAGCAGTTACTCCGTCGAGGGGGGCACTGAAGCTTTCTTT.

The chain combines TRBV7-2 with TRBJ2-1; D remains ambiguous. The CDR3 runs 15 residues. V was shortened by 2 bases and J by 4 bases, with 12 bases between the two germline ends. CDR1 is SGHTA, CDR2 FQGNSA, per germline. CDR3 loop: CASSLLAIRYNEQFF. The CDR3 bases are TGTGCCAGCAGCTTATTGGCTATCCGATACAATGAGCAGTTCTTC.

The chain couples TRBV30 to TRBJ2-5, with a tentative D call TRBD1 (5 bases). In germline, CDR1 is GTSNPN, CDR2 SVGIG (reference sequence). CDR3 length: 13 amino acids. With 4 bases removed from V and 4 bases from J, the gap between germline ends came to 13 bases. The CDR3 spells CAWKVWGVETQYF. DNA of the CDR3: TGTGCCTGGAAGGTTTGGGGCGTAGAGACCCAGTACTTC.

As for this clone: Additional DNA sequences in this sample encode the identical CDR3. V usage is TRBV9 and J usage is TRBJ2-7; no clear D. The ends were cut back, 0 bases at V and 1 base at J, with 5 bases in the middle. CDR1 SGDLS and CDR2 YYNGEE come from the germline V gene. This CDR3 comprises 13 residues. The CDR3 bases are TGTGCCAGCAGCGTAGGGGGTTCCTACGAGCAGTACTTC. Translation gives CASSVGGSYEQYF.

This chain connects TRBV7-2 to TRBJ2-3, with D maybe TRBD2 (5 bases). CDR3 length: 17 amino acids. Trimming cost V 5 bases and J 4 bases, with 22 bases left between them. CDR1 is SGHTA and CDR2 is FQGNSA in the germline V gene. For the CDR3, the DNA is TGTGCCAGCAGCCTACACCTAGCTCCTAGCCGGGCAGATACGCAGTATTTT. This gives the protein CASSLHLAPSRADTQYF.